The following is a T cell receptor (beta chain) sequence with its context. Its antigen remains unidentified. The data are from a study of cytomegalovirus exposure and HLA in healthy donors. Turning to the study itself: Approximately 180 million T cells yielded approximately 100 million unique TCR beta sequences, as an earlier analysis found. Study conclusions and caveats: Presence/absence analyses rested on an assumption that sequencing depth was roughly uniform across donors.

Primers included in the PCR were 60 Vbeta and 13 Jbeta primers. The data were produced by immunoSEQ multiplex PCR, yet TCRdb's version contains in-frame clones alone and is incomplete. The sample table includes tens of thousands of clones. This CDR3 is 18 amino acids long. The germline gives CDR1 SEHNR, CDR2 FQNEAQ (reference sequence). The junction had 13 bases not matched to a gene; V was cut back by 5 bases and J by 3 bases. Among the donors, all were healthy bone marrow donors. For this donor, CMV serostatus was not recorded. The clonotype comes from a human donor in good health. This chain joins TRBV7-9 and TRBJ1-1, with 12 bases identical to TRBD1. The sample taken for sequencing was PBMCs. The CDR3 DNA sequence: TGTGCCAGCAGCCCGCTTGAGGGACAGGGGGCGAAGCACACTGAAGCTTTCTTT. Its protein is CASSPLEGQGAKHTEAFF. The whole variable domain, remainder taken from reference TRBV7-9 and TRBJ1-1, is DTGVSQNPRHKITKRGQNVTFRCDPISEHNRLYWYRQTLGQGPEFLTYFQNEAQLEKSRLLSDRFSAERPKGSFSTLEIQRTEQGDSAMYLCASSPLEGQGAKHTEAFFGQGTRLTVV.